Below, 24 T cell receptor beta chains from the same sample are listed, as sequenced in a study of T-cell memory formation after mild COVID-19. TCRdb reprocessed the 5' RACE reads via MiXCR and lists one record per CDR3 protein. The repertoire holds 250,000 to 400,000 distinct CDR3 sequences, with roughly an eighth as singletons. Specimen: PBMCs or a T cell subset sorted from them (not recorded which). The source is a man between 18 and 29 years old who had mild COVID-19 (a few samples of this study predate the infection). Cell type and time point are not known.

V gene TRBV6-5 combines with J gene TRBJ2-1; TRBD1 might be the D (6 bases). Germline V gene lookup returns CDR1 MNHEY and CDR2 SVGAGI. The CDR3 consists of 15 residues. Trimming pared 5 bases from V and 5 bases from J, leaving 16 bases between. The DNA for the CDR3 is TGTGCCAGCAGTCAGGGACATTTAAATAACAATGAGCAGTTCTTC. It codes for CASSQGHLNNNEQFF.

The gene calls are TRBV20-1 and TRBJ1-2; D perhaps matches TRBD1 (5 bases). The CDR3 consists of 14 residues. V gave up 3 bases and J gave up 8 bases, with 19 bases separating them. From germline, CDR1 is DFQATT and CDR2 SNEGSKA (reference sequence). The CDR3 is CSASLGTGRGGYTF. The CDR3 bases are TGCAGTGCTAGCTTAGGAACAGGAAGGGGCGGCTACACCTTC.

The chain joins TRBV6-5 to TRBJ1-4; D not resolved. The CDR3 has 14 amino acids. The germline V and J ends were trimmed by 0 bases and 6 bases, with 8 bases remaining between them. CDR1 is MNHEY, CDR2 SVGAGI, per germline. The CDR3 sequence: CASSYSGGYEKLFF. The CDR3 nucleotides read TGTGCCAGCAGTTACTCAGGAGGTTATGAAAAACTGTTTTTT.

This clonotype turned up a few times. The chain combines TRBV20-1 with TRBJ1-2, with D perhaps TRBD1 (5 bases). The CDR3 is 13 amino acids. V lost 3 bases and J 4 bases, leaving 12 bases between the germline ends. In germline, CDR1 is DFQATT, CDR2 SNEGSKA (reference sequence). The CDR3 sequence is CSASNDRSYGYTF. The DNA of the CDR3 is TGCAGTGCTAGCAATGACAGATCCTATGGCTACACCTTC.

This rearrangement joins TRBV12-3 or TRBV12-4 to TRBJ2-7, with D possibly being TRBD2 (5 bases). The CDR3 has 12 amino acids. With 7 bases removed from V and 1 base from J, the gap between germline ends came to 8 bases. The DNA of the CDR3 is TGTGCCAGCACCTCGGGGTCCTACGAGCAGTACTTC. Protein: CASTSGSYEQYF.

V usage is TRBV6-5 and J usage is TRBJ1-1; 8 bases are a match to TRBD1. V shed 6 bases, J shed 1 base, and the junction held 4 bases outside the gene matches. This CDR3 has 14 amino acids. Germline V CDR1 and CDR2: MNHEY, SVGAGI. This CDR3 is CASRKDRANTEAFF. The CDR3, as DNA: TGTGCCAGCAGGAAGGACAGGGCGAACACTGAAGCTTTCTTT.

The table lists this clonotype with many counts. V and J are TRBV5-4 and TRBJ2-5; TRBD2 agrees at 8 bases. The junction had 13 bases not matched to a gene; V was cut back by 4 bases and J by 5 bases. Germline V gene lookup returns CDR1 SGHNT and CDR2 YYREEE (reference sequence). The CDR3 has 16 residues. The CDR3 sequence: CASSPRGGQSRETQYF. CDR3 nucleotide sequence: TGTGCCAGCAGCCCCCGGGGGGGGCAAAGCAGGGAGACCCAGTACTTC.

This clonotype was observed many times. The chain has TRBV7-9 and TRBJ2-3; 8 nucleotides align to TRBD2. V was pared by 2 bases and J by 4 bases, with 8 bases of the junction left unmatched. The length of the CDR3 is 16 residues. CDR1 is SEHNR, CDR2 FQNEAQ, per germline (reference sequence). The CDR3 DNA is TGTGCCAGCAGCTTAAGACGGGGGGGCCGGGCAGATACGCAGTATTTT. It specifies CASSLRRGGRADTQYF.

This clonotype was observed a handful of times. This sequence joins TRBV30 and TRBJ2-1; TRBD1 aligns across 10 bases. Germline V gene lookup returns CDR1 GTSNPN and CDR2 SVGIG (reference sequence). This CDR3 spans 14 amino acids. V lost 2 bases and J lost 6; bases outside the gene matches: 4. The DNA for the CDR3 is TGTGCCTGGAGTCTAGGGACAGGGGTCAATGAGCAGTTCTTC. Translated: CAWSLGTGVNEQFF.

There are many counts of this clonotype. CDR3 region: CASSLAFGGAPNEQFF. CDR3 DNA sequence: TGCGCCAGCAGCTTGGCTTTCGGGGGGGCCCCTAATGAGCAGTTCTTC. The chain combines TRBV5-1 with TRBJ2-1; 8 bases are a match to TRBD2. V dropped 0 bases and J dropped 7; count of bases not matched to a gene: 9. CDR3 length equals 16 residues. Germline-derived CDR1 and CDR2 are SGHRS and YFSETQ. Full variable domain (missing parts from reference TRBV5-1 and TRBJ2-1): KAGVTQTPRYLIKTRGQQVTLSCSPISGHRSVSWYQQTPGQGLQFLFEYFSETQRNKGNFPGRFSGRQFSNSRSEMNVSTLELGDSALYLCASSLAFGGAPNEQFFGPGTRLTVL.

This clonotype was counted ten times or more. The chain uses TRBV20-1 and TRBJ2-2; D gene uncertain. CDR3 length: 14 residues. Germline-derived CDR1 and CDR2 are DFQATT and SNEGSKA (reference sequence). Deletions cut 1 base from V and 6 bases from J, with 12 bases between. The CDR3 here is CSARVRVASGELFF. CDR3 DNA: TGCAGTGCTAGAGTACGGGTCGCATCCGGGGAGCTGTTTTTT.

The rearrangement joins TRBV5-6 to TRBJ2-5; TRBD1 might be the D (5 bases). The germline V gene has CDR1 SGHDT and CDR2 YYEEEE. The V end lost 1 base, the J end lost 10 bases, and 11 bases lay between the germline ends. The CDR3 extends over 12 amino acids. DNA for the CDR3: TGTGCCAGCAGCTTGTCCCGTAGGGGCCAGTACTTC. Its translation is CASSLSRRGQYF.

This clonotype was detected a few times. V gene TRBV19 combines with J gene TRBJ1-1; TRBD1 matches at 7 bases. Germline values: CDR1 LNHDA, CDR2 SQIVND (reference sequence). V gave up 9 bases and J gave up 5 bases; unmatched junction bases: 6. The CDR3 has 12 residues. The chain's CDR3 is CASHRGDTEAFF. CDR3 coding DNA: TGTGCCAGCCACAGGGGTGATACTGAAGCTTTCTTT. Looking up the rest from reference TRBV19 and TRBJ1-1 gives the full variable domain: DGGITQSPKYLFRKEGQNVTLSCEQNLNHDAMYWYRQDPGQGLRLIYYSQIVNDFQKGDIAEGYSVSREKKESFPLTVTSAQKNPTAFYLCASHRGDTEAFFGQGTRLTVV.

The chain employs TRBV27 and TRBJ1-1; TRBD1 matches at 7 bases. J gave up 8 bases and V 2 bases, and 5 bases lay outside the gene matches. Germline CDR1 reads MNHEY; CDR2 reads SMNVEV (reference sequence). This CDR3 has 13 amino acids. CDR3 region: CASSLGDRGEAFF. CDR3 DNA: TGTGCCAGCAGTTTAGGGGACAGAGGGGAAGCTTTCTTT.

This clonotype was recorded many times. This rearrangement joins TRBV28 to TRBJ2-1; the D gene is possibly TRBD2 (6 bases). V was trimmed by 8 bases and J by 8 bases, leaving 28 bases between them. The CDR3 sequence is 17 residues long. The germline gives CDR1 MDHEN, CDR2 SYDVKM. The DNA of the CDR3 is TGTGCCAGCCGTCGGAGGGGTCCGTCTGGGGCAGGTGATGAGCAGTTCTTC. This gives the protein CASRRRGPSGAGDEQFF.

J is TRBJ1-6 and V is TRBV3-1; D unresolved. Looked up from germline, CDR1 is LGHDT and CDR2 is YNNKEL (reference sequence). There are 18 residues in the CDR3. V gave up 1 base and J gave up 0 bases, with 13 bases separating them. The CDR3 nucleotides read TGTGCCAGCAGCCAAGGGAGAAAGGGAAGCTCCTATAATTCACCCCTCCACTTT. This sequence encodes CASSQGRKGSSYNSPLHF.

This clonotype was detected ten times or more. This sequence joins TRBV10-3 and TRBJ2-3; D is undetermined. The CDR3 sequence is 13 residues long. With 7 bases removed from V and 2 bases from J, the gap between germline ends came to 10 bases. Germline V lookup: CDR1 ENHRY, CDR2 SYGVKD. In DNA form, the CDR3 reads TGTGCCATCAAGAGTGGAAACACAGATACGCAGTATTTT. Its translation is CAIKSGNTDTQYF.

In its sample, this clonotype was seen a few times. This chain links TRBV27 with TRBJ2-3; 12 positions agree with TRBD2. This CDR3 has 16 residues. The junction had 6 bases not matched to a gene; V was cut back by 6 bases and J by 2 bases. Germline V gene sequence: CDR1 MNHEY, CDR2 SMNVEV (reference sequence). The CDR3, as DNA: TGTGCCAGCAGCCCAGGACTAGCGGGGCTCACAGATACGCAGTATTTT. Its protein product is CASSPGLAGLTDTQYF.

V usage is TRBV9 and J usage is TRBJ1-1; 8 bases align to TRBD1. This CDR3 spans 16 amino acids. CDR1 is SGDLS and CDR2 is YYNGEE in the germline V gene. The V segment lost 4 bases and the J segment 1 base; nucleotides outside the gene matches: 9. CDR3 loop: CASSSDRVDANTEAFF. CDR3 coding DNA: TGTGCCAGCAGCTCGGACAGGGTCGACGCGAACACTGAAGCTTTCTTT.

This clonotype was recorded a few times. The rearrangement joins TRBV6-5 to TRBJ2-4, with 8 bases identical to TRBD2. Germline values: CDR1 MNHEY, CDR2 SVGAGI. This CDR3 contains 16 residues. V lost 6 bases, J lost 9 bases, and 16 bases stayed unmatched. CDR3 in amino acids: CASRKDVSVAGGIQYF. In DNA, the CDR3 is TGTGCCAGCAGAAAAGACGTAAGCGTGGCGGGAGGCATTCAGTACTTC.

This clonotype has a count of ten or more. The CDR3 spells CASSPRWLNQETQYF. CDR3 bases: TGCGCCAGCAGCCCTCGATGGCTCAATCAAGAGACCCAGTACTTC. The chain has TRBV4-1 and TRBJ2-5; D ambiguous. The germline V gene encodes CDR1 MGHRA and CDR2 YSYEKL. The CDR3 runs to 15 residues. V was shortened by 4 bases and J by 2 bases, with 14 bases between the two germline ends.

The rearrangement uses TRBV5-1 and TRBJ2-7; either TRBD1 or TRBD2 may supply D (6 bases each). Germline V CDR1 and CDR2: SGHRS, YFSETQ. Trimming removed 6 bases from V and 0 bases from J, with 13 bases in between. This CDR3 region has 14 residues. The CDR3: CASTSGGPSYEQYF. Written as DNA, the CDR3 is TGCGCCAGCACCTCCGGGGGCCCCTCCTACGAGCAGTACTTC.

CDR3 bases: TGTGCCAGCAGCTTAGGTGGGGGGACTAATGAAAAACTGTTTTTT. This gives the protein CASSLGGGTNEKLFF. V usage is TRBV7-3 and J usage is TRBJ1-4, with D possibly TRBD1 on 5 matching bases. V was pared by 2 bases and J by 2 bases, with 9 bases between. Germline V gene sequence: CDR1 SGHTA, CDR2 FQGTGA. The CDR3 is 15 residues long.

This clonotype was recorded many times. The V call is TRBV24-1, the J call TRBJ2-3, with 12 bases aligning to TRBD2. Germline lookup yields CDR1 KGHDR and CDR2 SFDVKD. V dropped 5 bases and J dropped 3; count of bases not matched to a gene: 8. This CDR3 spans 17 amino acids. The chain's CDR3 is CATSGRGLAGRTDTQYF. The CDR3 DNA follows: TGTGCCACCAGTGGAAGAGGACTAGCGGGGAGAACAGATACGCAGTATTTT.